The clone carrying this T cell receptor (beta chain) has a count of ten or more. What it binds is not known. V was pared by 5 bases and J by 2 bases, with 15 bases between. This CDR3 spans 16 amino acids. The germline V gene has CDR1 MNHNS and CDR2 SASEGT. This record comes from a study of T cells in Graves' hyperthyroidism and ophthalmopathy. Findings of the study overall: By a 13 V-J model, ophthalmopathy was set apart from stable hyperthyroidism. Expanded thyroid clonotypes (above 0.001) were mostly also found in blood.

TCR beta CDR3 region amplification was performed from RNA transcripts. A first-round RT-PCR of the TCR CDR3 used the HTBI primer set. TCRdb used MiXCR to reprocess the multiplex PCR reads, holding one entry per CDR3 protein. The sample carries 200,000 to 250,000 distinct CDR3 sequences, 17% recorded once. Stability of Graves' hyperthyroidism was defined as absent ophthalmopathy progression within 18 months. A roughly 9.3 ml volume of fresh peripheral blood provided the PBMCs. This TCR was recovered from a man between 50 and 59 years old with Graves' hyperthyroidism. Sequenced material: blood. This chain links TRBV6-1 with TRBJ2-2; tentative D call: TRBD1 (6 bases). CDR3 sequence reads: CASSPRLGQNTGELFF. Here the CDR3 DNA reads TGTGCCAGCAGTCCCCGGTTGGGACAAAACACCGGGGAGCTGTTTTTT.